A single sample is the source of the 8 T cell receptor beta chains below, sequenced in a study of cytomegalovirus exposure and HLA in healthy donors. The PCR contained 60 Vbeta and 13 Jbeta primers. Assay used: immunoSEQ multiplex PCR; TCRdb lists only in-frame clones, some missing. The sample lists under 200,000 clones; 81% were seen once. Sequencing was carried out using PBMCs. These receptors originate from a woman aged 18-29 years in good health and CMV-seronegative.

This rearrangement joins TRBV18 to TRBJ2-1; 7 nucleotides match TRBD2. The junction had 5 bases not matched to a gene; V was cut back by 3 bases and J by 6 bases. Germline CDR1 and CDR2: KGHSH and LQKENI. The CDR3 totals 14 residues. The DNA for the CDR3 is TGTGCCAGCTCACCCGGGGAGGGGTTCAATGAGCAGTTCTTC. Its protein is CASSPGEGFNEQFF.

This chain uses TRBV18 with TRBJ2-5; tentatively, D is TRBD1 (6 bases). Germline assignment: CDR1 KGHSH and CDR2 LQKENI. The CDR3 is 15 amino acids. V was trimmed by 6 bases and J by 5 bases, leaving 19 bases between them. Written as DNA, the CDR3 is TGTGCCAGCTCGTCCGGGACACGGTTATGGGAGACCCAGTACTTC. Translated, it gives CASSSGTRLWETQYF.

V usage is TRBV6-5 and J usage is TRBJ2-7; 8 bases agree with TRBD1. The CDR3 spans 15 residues. The junction had 9 bases not matched to a gene; V was cut back by 5 bases and J by 3 bases. Germline V gene lookup returns CDR1 MNHEY and CDR2 SVGAGI. CDR3 DNA: TGTGCCAGCAGTCGAAAATTTGGACAGGGCTACGAGCAGTACTTC. Translated, it gives CASSRKFGQGYEQYF.

The chain has TRBV29-1 and TRBJ2-7, with TRBD2 identical over 13 bases. The germline V gene has CDR1 SQVTM and CDR2 ANQGSEA. The CDR3 extends over 13 amino acids. With 7 bases clipped from V and 4 bases from J, the junction kept 4 bases outside the gene matches. The CDR3 protein is CSAGLAGSYEQYF. The CDR3 DNA follows: TGCAGCGCGGGACTAGCGGGGTCGTACGAGCAGTACTTC.

There are a few counts of this clone. V usage is TRBV9 and J usage is TRBJ2-5; 8 nucleotides align to TRBD2. The CDR3 has 14 amino acids. Unmatched junction bases numbered 4, after V lost 0 bases and J lost 6 bases. CDR1 is SGDLS, CDR2 YYNGEE, per germline. The CDR3 sequence: CASSVGAGAQTQYF. DNA of the CDR3: TGTGCCAGCAGCGTAGGAGCGGGAGCGCAGACCCAGTACTTC. The full variable domain, its missing parts supplied by reference TRBV9 and TRBJ2-5, is DSGVTQTPKHLITATGQRVTLRCSPRSGDLSVYWYQQSLDQGLQFLIQYYNGEERAKGNILERFSAQQFPDLHSELNLSSLELGDSALYFCASSVGAGAQTQYFGPGTRLLVL.

The gene calls are TRBV5-6 and TRBJ1-6; D is perhaps TRBD1 (6 bases). The CDR3 runs to 15 residues. Germline V CDR1 and CDR2: SGHDT, YYEEEE. The ends were cut back, 0 bases at V and 10 bases at J, with 14 bases in the middle. The CDR3 nucleotides read TGTGCCAGCAGCTTGGAAAGGGGGTTTCGATCACCCCTCCACTTT. It codes for CASSLERGFRSPLHF.

DNA of the CDR3: TGTGCCAGCAGTGAAGGAGCGGGGGAGTCGACCTACAATGAGCAGTTCTTC. Translation gives CASSEGAGESTYNEQFF. The rearrangement joins TRBV6-1 to TRBJ2-1; 8 nucleotides agree with TRBD2. Unmatched junction bases numbered 7, after V lost 1 base and J lost 2 bases. CDR3 length: 17 residues. The germline V gene encodes CDR1 MNHNS and CDR2 SASEGT.

This chain uses TRBV29-1 with TRBJ2-4; weak D call: TRBD2 (6 bases). There are 14 residues in the CDR3. Germline lookup yields CDR1 SQVTM and CDR2 ANQGSEA. Trimming left V 0 bases short and J 7 bases short, with 13 bases between. The CDR3 DNA reads as TGCAGCGTTGAAGATTCCCCGGGGAGGAACATTCAGTACTTC. Translation: CSVEDSPGRNIQYF. Looking up the rest from reference TRBV29-1 and TRBJ2-4 gives the full variable domain: SAVISQKPSRDICQRGTSLTIQCQVDSQVTMMFWYRQQPGQSLTLIATANQGSEATYESGFVIDKFPISRPNLTFSTLTVSNMSPEDSSIYLCSVEDSPGRNIQYFGAGTRLSVL.